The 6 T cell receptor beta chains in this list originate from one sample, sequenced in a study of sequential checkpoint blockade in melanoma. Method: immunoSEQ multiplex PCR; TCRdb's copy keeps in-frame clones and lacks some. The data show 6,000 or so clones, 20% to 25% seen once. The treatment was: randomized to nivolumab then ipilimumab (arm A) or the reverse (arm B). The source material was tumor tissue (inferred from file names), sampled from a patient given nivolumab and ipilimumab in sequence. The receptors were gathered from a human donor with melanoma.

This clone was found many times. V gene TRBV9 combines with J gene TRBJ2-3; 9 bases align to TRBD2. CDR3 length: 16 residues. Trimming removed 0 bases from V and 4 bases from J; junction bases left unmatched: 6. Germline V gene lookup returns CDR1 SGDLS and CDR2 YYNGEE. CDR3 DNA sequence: TGTGCCAGCAGCGTAGAGGCGGGAGGGCCTGCAGATACGCAGTATTTT. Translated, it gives CASSVEAGGPADTQYF.

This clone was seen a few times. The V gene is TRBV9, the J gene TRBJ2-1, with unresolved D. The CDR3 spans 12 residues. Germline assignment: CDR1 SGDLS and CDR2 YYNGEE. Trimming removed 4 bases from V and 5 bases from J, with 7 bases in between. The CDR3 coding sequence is TGTGCCAGCAGCCCCCAGAACAATGAGCAGTTCTTC. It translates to CASSPQNNEQFF.

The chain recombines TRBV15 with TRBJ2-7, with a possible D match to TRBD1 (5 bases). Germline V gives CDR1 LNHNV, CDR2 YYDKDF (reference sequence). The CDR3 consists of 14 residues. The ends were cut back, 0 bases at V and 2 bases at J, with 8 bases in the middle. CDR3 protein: CATSRDLGAYEQYF. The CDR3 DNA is TGTGCCACCAGCAGAGATTTAGGGGCCTACGAGCAGTACTTC.

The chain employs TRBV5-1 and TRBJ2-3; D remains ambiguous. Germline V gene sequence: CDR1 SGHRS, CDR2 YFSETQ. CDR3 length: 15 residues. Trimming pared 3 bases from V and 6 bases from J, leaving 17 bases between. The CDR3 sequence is CASSSSSTGSDTQYF. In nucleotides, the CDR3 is TGCGCCAGCAGCTCCTCTTCGACCGGCTCGGATACGCAGTATTTT.

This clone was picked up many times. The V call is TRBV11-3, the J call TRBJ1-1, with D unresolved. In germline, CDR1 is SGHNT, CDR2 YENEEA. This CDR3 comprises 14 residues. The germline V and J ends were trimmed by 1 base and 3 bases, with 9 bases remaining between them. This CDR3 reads CASSLGMWDTEAFF. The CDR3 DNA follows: TGTGCCAGCAGCTTAGGAATGTGGGACACTGAAGCTTTCTTT. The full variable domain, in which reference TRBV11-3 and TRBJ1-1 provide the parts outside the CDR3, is EAGVVQSPRYKIIEKKQPVAFWCNPISGHNTLYWYLQNLGQGPELLIRYENEEAVDDSQLPKDRFSAERLKGVDSTLKIQPAELGDSAVYLCASSLGMWDTEAFFGQGTRLTVV.

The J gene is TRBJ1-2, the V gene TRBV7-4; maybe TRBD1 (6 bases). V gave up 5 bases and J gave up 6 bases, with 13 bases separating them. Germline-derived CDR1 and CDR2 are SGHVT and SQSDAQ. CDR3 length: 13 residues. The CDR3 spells CASSETTGDGYTF. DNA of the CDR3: TGTGCCAGCAGCGAGACGACAGGCGATGGCTACACCTTC.